The entry that follows covers one TCR beta chain sequence. The antigen is undetermined. At one end the junction does not follow the germline gene, possibly because of a read error. cDNA specific to TCR beta was made from 500 ng of total RNA, with a constant-region primer employed for priming. It was through three nested multiplex PCR rounds of slightly modified ARM-PCR that TCR beta libraries arose. A C-beta reverse primer and TRBV1-TRBV30 forward primers served in each of the first two PCR rounds, at around 10 cycles apiece. TCRdb processed the multiplex PCR reads anew with MiXCR; each CDR3 protein has one entry. Seen here are more than 40,000 distinct CDR3 sequences, about three quarters observed once, and the top ten hold around 30%. This record comes from a study of tumor-infiltrating lymphocytes in primary liver carcinoma. Across the whole study: Among the tumors, stages were T1-T3 N0M0 and sizes roughly 4.2 to 11 cm. Study results and caveats: In tumor-adjacent and tumor-blood pairs, overlap was lower than in tumor region pairs.

RNA and DNA were co-extracted from approximately 20-30 mg of unsorted bulk tissue. Primary liver carcinoma, confirmed by histopathology, was surgically resected. Germline V gene data show CDR1 as MDHEN and CDR2 as SYDVKM. The CDR3 sequence is 16 residues long. Sequencing was carried out using liver tumor tissue from sampling region 5. Subset meaning: tumor region T5, tumor centre. This rearrangement joins TRBV28 to TRBJ1-2, with 7 bases lining up with TRBD1. This clonotype was obtained from a man in his forties or fifties with primary liver carcinoma and hepatitis B virus infection. In DNA form, the CDR3 reads TGTGCCAGCAGTGAGAGAGGGGGCCACTTTAACTATGGCTGCACCTTC. Translating gives CASSERGGHFNYGCTF.